One sample yielded the 18 T cell receptor beta chains listed below, sequenced in a study of blood T cell repertoires in COVID-19. Assay used: immunoSEQ multiplex PCR; TCRdb lists only in-frame clones, some missing. The sample has approximately 470,000 clones; 70% to 90% are singletons. Input material: peripheral blood. These receptors were taken from a human donor in a cohort sampled during active COVID-19.

This clone was seen once. This chain connects TRBV11-3 to TRBJ1-3; 7 nucleotides align to TRBD1. With V trimmed by 6 bases and J by 0 bases, 2 bases remained unmatched. The CDR3 has 14 amino acids. Per germline, CDR1 SGHNT and CDR2 YENEEA. The CDR3 nucleotides are TGTGCCAGCAGTACAGGGGACTCTGGAAACACCATATATTTT. Its translation: CASSTGDSGNTIYF.

The chain recombines TRBV30 with TRBJ2-7; D gene uncertain. V gave up 0 bases and J gave up 3 bases, with 9 bases separating them. The CDR3 runs to 13 residues. CDR1 GTSNPN and CDR2 SVGIG come from the germline V gene (reference sequence). The CDR3: CAWSVRVGYEQYF. CDR3 nucleotide sequence: TGTGCCTGGAGTGTACGGGTAGGCTACGAGCAGTACTTC.

The chain links TRBV7-3 to TRBJ2-5; 9 bases match TRBD1. The V gene's germline CDR1 is SGHTA and CDR2 FQGTGA. The CDR3 loop spans 14 amino acids. The junction had 4 bases not matched to a gene; V was cut back by 5 bases and J by 3 bases. The CDR3, as DNA: TGTGCCAGCAGCCCGACAGGGGGTGAAGAGACCCAGTACTTC. This codes for CASSPTGGEETQYF.

The rearrangement uses TRBV19 and TRBJ1-5, with D perhaps TRBD1 (6 bases). Trimming pared 0 bases from V and 0 bases from J, leaving 9 bases between. The CDR3 is made up of 16 amino acids. Germline V gene data show CDR1 as LNHDA and CDR2 as SQIVND (reference sequence). The CDR3 is CASSIEGTLSNQPQHF. CDR3 DNA sequence: TGTGCCAGTAGTATAGAAGGGACACTTAGCAATCAGCCCCAGCATTTT.

Many counts were recorded for this clone. The chain is built from TRBV29-1 and TRBJ2-6; no clear D gene. CDR1 is SQVTM, CDR2 ANQGSEA, per germline. This CDR3 region has 15 residues. Trimming cost V 1 base and J 0 bases, with 7 bases left between them. The DNA of the CDR3 is TGCAGCGTTGAAGCTACTGGCTCTGGGGCCAACGTCCTGACTTTC. Amino acids: CSVEATGSGANVLTF.

The chain couples TRBV19 to TRBJ2-3; tentative D call: TRBD1 (6 bases). The CDR3 is made up of 15 amino acids. Trimming cost V 5 bases and J 6 bases, with 18 bases left between them. In germline, CDR1 is LNHDA, CDR2 SQIVND (reference sequence). The CDR3 DNA reads as TGTGCCAGTAGTGGTGGGGGCCAGAGATTGGATACGCAGTATTTT. Translated: CASSGGGQRLDTQYF.

The chain couples TRBV30 to TRBJ1-1, with 7 bases fitting TRBD1. The CDR3 has 15 residues. Germline lookup yields CDR1 GTSNPN and CDR2 SVGIG (reference sequence). J was trimmed by 3 bases and V by 3 bases; bases with no gene match: 10. CDR3 nucleotide sequence: TGTGCCTGGAGAAGGGGACAGTTGGGTTACACTGAAGCTTTCTTT. Amino acids: CAWRRGQLGYTEAFF.

CDR3 nucleotides: TGCGCCAGCTCAGAAACAACGTATAATTCACCCCTCCACTTT. This sequence encodes CASSETTYNSPLHF. The rearrangement uses TRBV5-1 and TRBJ1-6; unclear D gene. V was shortened by 7 bases and J by 4 bases, with 12 bases between the two germline ends. There are 14 residues in the CDR3. The germline V gene has CDR1 SGHRS and CDR2 YFSETQ. The full variable domain, its missing parts supplied by reference TRBV5-1 and TRBJ1-6, is KAGVTQTPRYLIKTRGQQVTLSCSPISGHRSVSWYQQTPGQGLQFLFEYFSETQRNKGNFPGRFSGRQFSNSRSEMNVSTLELGDSALYLCASSETTYNSPLHFGNGTRLTVT.

This chain connects TRBV19 to TRBJ1-5; perhaps TRBD1 as D (5 bases). Trimming pared 7 bases from V and 7 bases from J, leaving 23 bases between. The length of the CDR3 is 16 residues. Germline V gene sequence: CDR1 LNHDA, CDR2 SQIVND (reference sequence). The CDR3 DNA sequence: TGTGCCAGTATCTCCACCCCCAGGTTGTGGGGCCAGCCCCAGCATTTT. It specifies CASISTPRLWGQPQHF.

This rearrangement joins TRBV7-3 to TRBJ1-1, with D possibly matching TRBD1 (6 bases). Germline CDR1 reads SGHTA; CDR2 reads FQGTGA. The CDR3 covers 14 residues. Deletions cut 2 bases from V and 1 base from J, with 8 bases between. The chain's CDR3 is CASSLLGQNTEAFF. CDR3 bases: TGTGCCAGCAGCTTACTGGGACAGAACACTGAAGCTTTCTTT.

The chain couples TRBV27 to TRBJ1-1; D call uncertain. V lost 2 bases and J 4 bases, leaving 14 bases between the germline ends. The germline gives CDR1 MNHEY, CDR2 SMNVEV (reference sequence). This CDR3 is built from 15 residues. The CDR3 nucleotides are TGTGCCAGCAGTTTAAATGAGGAGTGGCTCACTGAAGCTTTCTTT. It encodes CASSLNEEWLTEAFF.

The sample holds many counts of this clone. The CDR3 protein is CASSGQINQYEQYF. The CDR3 DNA follows: TGTGCCAGCAGTGGTCAGATCAACCAATACGAGCAGTACTTC. The chain couples TRBV25-1 to TRBJ2-7, with D unresolved. V was clipped by 4 bases and J by 4 bases, with 14 bases between them. Germline CDR1 and CDR2: MGHDK and SYGVNS. The CDR3 sequence is 14 residues long.

V gene TRBV24-1 combines with J gene TRBJ2-5, with D possibly matching TRBD2 (5 bases). V was cut by 7 bases and J by 4 bases, with 18 bases left in between. The CDR3 length is 15 residues. Germline V gene data show CDR1 as KGHDR and CDR2 as SFDVKD. For the CDR3, the DNA is TGTGCCACCAGCGGCCCCTACGGCGCGGGAGAGACCCAGTACTTC. Translated: CATSGPYGAGETQYF.

This chain links TRBV18 with TRBJ1-1; D is perhaps TRBD1 (6 bases). The CDR3 has 13 amino acids. Trimming pared 2 bases from V and 4 bases from J, leaving 8 bases between. The germline CDR1 and CDR2 sequences are KGHSH and LQKENI. DNA for the CDR3: TGTGCCAGCTCACCAGAGGGGGTCACTGAAGCTTTCTTT. The encoded protein is CASSPEGVTEAFF.

This clone was detected once. The rearrangement uses TRBV5-4 and TRBJ1-6; weak D call: TRBD1 (5 bases). The V end lost 0 bases, the J end lost 10 bases, and 17 bases lay between the germline ends. This CDR3 region has 16 residues. Germline CDR1 and CDR2: SGHNT and YYREEE (reference sequence). The CDR3 loop is CASSLDLGEVRSPLHF. In nucleotides, the CDR3 is TGTGCCAGCAGCTTGGACTTAGGGGAGGTGAGGTCACCCCTCCACTTT.

The chain employs TRBV30 and TRBJ2-7; 13 nucleotides align to TRBD2. The CDR3 has 14 residues. V was clipped by 4 bases and J by 5 bases; unmatched bases: 5. Germline lookup yields CDR1 GTSNPN and CDR2 SVGIG (reference sequence). CDR3 bases: TGTGCCTGGACCCGACTAGCGGGAGGCCACGAGCAGTACTTC. Its protein product is CAWTRLAGGHEQYF. Based on the CDR3 plus reference TRBV30 and TRBJ2-7, the full variable domain is SQTIHQWPATLVQPVGSPLSLECTVEGTSNPNLYWYRQAAGRGLQLLFYSVGIGQISSEVPQNLSASRPQDRQFILSSKKLLLSDSGFYLCAWTRLAGGHEQYFGPGTRLTVT.

J is TRBJ2-3 and V is TRBV28, with 8 bases lining up with TRBD2. The germline V gene encodes CDR1 MDHEN and CDR2 SYDVKM. CDR3 length: 15 residues. V gave up 3 bases and J gave up 1 base; unmatched junction bases: 3. This CDR3 reads CASSFLAGRTDTQYF. The CDR3 DNA reads TGTGCCAGCAGTTTTTTAGCGGGGCGCACAGATACGCAGTATTTT.

This clone was seen only a few times. This chain connects TRBV7-8 to TRBJ2-5, with TRBD1 identical over 11 bases. Germline lookup yields CDR1 SGHVS and CDR2 FQNEAQ. This CDR3 comprises 17 residues. Trimming cost V 5 bases and J 5 bases; bases outside gene matches: 13. CDR3 nucleotide sequence: TGTGCCAGCAGCCTGCGGACAGGGGGCTCTTTGGTCGAGACCCAGTACTTC. Its translation: CASSLRTGGSLVETQYF. The full variable domain, rest sourced from reference TRBV7-8 and TRBJ2-5, is GAGVSQSPRYKVAKRGQDVALRCDPISGHVSLFWYQQALGQGPEFLTYFQNEAQLDKSGLPSDRFFAERPEGSVSTLKIQRTQQEDSAVYLCASSLRTGGSLVETQYFGPGTRLLVL.